This entry describes one T cell receptor beta chain. No antigen is known for it. Two oligonucleotides, mixed equimolar, formed the beta constant-region primer covering TRBC1 and TRBC2. The cDNA 3' end received a ligated single-stranded oligonucleotide carrying the SP2 primer and a 12-nucleotide UMI. MiXCR, run by TCRdb on the UMI-ligation and nested PCR reads, gives a single entry per CDR3 protein. The sample lists 130,000 to 150,000 distinct CDR3 sequences; about a sixth were seen once. The data belong to a study of naive and memory T cell subsets. CDR1 and CDR2 from the germline V gene are MGHRA and YSYEKL. The V gene end was trimmed by 1 base and the J gene end by 0 bases; junction bases not matched to a gene: 17. This CDR3 comprises 21 residues. General study points: RNA-based TCR counts may shift with T cell activation and differentiation. A few larger clonotypes appeared in naive repertoires, especially CD8, possibly memory cells re-expressing CD45RA.

The sample taken for sequencing was naive CD4+ T cells from blood. The rearrangement links TRBV4-1 to TRBJ2-3; 9 bases line up with TRBD1. The sequence was obtained from a human donor in good health. The CDR3 DNA sequence: TGCGCCAGCAGCCAAGGGGGTGCTCGGACAGGGGACGGATCTAGCACAGATACGCAGTATTTT. Amino acids: CASSQGGARTGDGSSTDTQYF.